Listed here is a single T cell receptor (beta chain). The data were taken from a study of blood T cell repertoires in COVID-19. Germline CDR1 LNHDA, CDR2 SQIVND (reference sequence). V gave up 3 bases and J gave up 4 bases; unmatched junction bases: 14. The CDR3 is 17 amino acids. Method: immunoSEQ multiplex PCR; TCRdb's copy keeps in-frame clones and lacks some. The repertoire holds 200,000 to 250,000 clones, with almost 90% as singletons. Living in 20 to 30 US areas, the participants were between about 18 and 90 years of age. The sequencing input was PBMCs or T cells enriched from blood (not recorded which). V and J are TRBV19 and TRBJ2-5; 7 positions agree with TRBD1. The origin of this receptor is a woman between 45 and 60 years old with acute COVID-19. The CDR3 DNA reads TGTGCCAGTAGTATTGGGGTGATAAGGGGGCGAGGAGAGACCCAGTACTTC. Translating gives CASSIGVIRGRGETQYF.